There are a few counts of the clone carrying this T cell receptor beta chain. The antigen remains unidentified. Unique molecular identifiers featured in each of the TCR beta cDNA libraries. Some 500,000 cDNA molecules were obtained per 1 to 10 million input T cells. TCRdb used MiXCR to reprocess the PCR reads, holding one entry per CDR3 protein. The sample includes a few hundred thousand distinct CDR3 sequences, approximately 37% of them seen just once. The data derive from a study of post-analysis software for immune sequencing data. Study at large: Some patients lacked subtype; others had relapsing-remitting, secondary progressive or progressive-relapsing disease.

V shed 4 bases and J shed 5 bases, with 9 bases lying between them. This CDR3 spans 12 amino acids. Germline-derived CDR1 and CDR2 are SGHRS and YFSETQ. General study points: Roughly 5 TRBV segments occurring more often in patients than controls included TRBV5-6, TRBV5-1 and TRBV20-1.

This clonotype was obtained from a girl aged 2 to 9 with multiple sclerosis. The chain couples TRBV5-1 to TRBJ1-2, with D perhaps TRBD1 (5 bases). The sequenced sample was blood. The CDR3 spells CASSHDRYGYTF. The CDR3 region has the DNA TGCGCCAGCAGCCACGACAGATATGGCTACACCTTC.